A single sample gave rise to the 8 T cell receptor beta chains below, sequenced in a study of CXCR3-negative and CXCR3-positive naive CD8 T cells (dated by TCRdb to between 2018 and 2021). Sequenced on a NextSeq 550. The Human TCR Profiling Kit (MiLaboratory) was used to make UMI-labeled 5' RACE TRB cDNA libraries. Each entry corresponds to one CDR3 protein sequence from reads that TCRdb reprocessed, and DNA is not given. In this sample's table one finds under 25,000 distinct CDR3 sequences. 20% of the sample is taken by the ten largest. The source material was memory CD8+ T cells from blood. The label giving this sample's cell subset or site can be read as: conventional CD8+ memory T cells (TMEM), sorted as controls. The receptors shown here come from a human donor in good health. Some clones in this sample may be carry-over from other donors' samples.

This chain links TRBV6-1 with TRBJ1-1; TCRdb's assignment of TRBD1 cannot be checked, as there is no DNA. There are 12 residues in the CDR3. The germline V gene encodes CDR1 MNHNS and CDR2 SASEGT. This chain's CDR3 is CASSRGQYEAFF.

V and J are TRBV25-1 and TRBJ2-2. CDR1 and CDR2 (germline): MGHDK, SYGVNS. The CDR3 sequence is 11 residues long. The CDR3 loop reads CASGNTGELFF.

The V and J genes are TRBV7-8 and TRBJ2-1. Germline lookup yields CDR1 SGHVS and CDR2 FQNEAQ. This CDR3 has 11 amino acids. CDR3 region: CASSQGNEQFF.

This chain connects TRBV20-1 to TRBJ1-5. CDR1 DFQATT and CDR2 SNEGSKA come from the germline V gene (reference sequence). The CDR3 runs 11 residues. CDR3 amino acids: CSARDTQPQHF.

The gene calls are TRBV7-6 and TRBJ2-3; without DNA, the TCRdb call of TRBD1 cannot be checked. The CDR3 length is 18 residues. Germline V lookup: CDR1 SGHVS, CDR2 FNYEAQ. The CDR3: CASSRPKFRDRALDTQYF.

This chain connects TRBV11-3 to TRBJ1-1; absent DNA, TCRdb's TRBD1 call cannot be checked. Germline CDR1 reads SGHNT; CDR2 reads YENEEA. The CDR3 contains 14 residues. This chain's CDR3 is CASSQRIGDTEAFF.

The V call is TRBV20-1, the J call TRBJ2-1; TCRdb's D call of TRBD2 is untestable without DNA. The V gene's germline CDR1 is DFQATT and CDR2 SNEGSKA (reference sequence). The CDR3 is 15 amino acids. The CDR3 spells CSANEAGTSYNEQFF.

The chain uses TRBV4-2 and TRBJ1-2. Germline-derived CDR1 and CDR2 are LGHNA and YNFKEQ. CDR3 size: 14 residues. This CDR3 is CASSQGEGGYGYTF.